The present TCR beta chain was sequenced within a study of T cell changes during pregnancy in multiple sclerosis. Trimming removed 2 bases from V and 2 bases from J; junction bases left unmatched: 7. Germline V gene sequence: CDR1 LNHDA, CDR2 SQIVND (reference sequence). This CDR3 has 16 amino acids. Produced via immunoSEQ multiplex PCR; TCRdb's table is partial and in-frame only. The sample shows about 77,000 clones, approximately 91% of them seen only once. The source was peripheral blood, collected before pregnancy. The chain links TRBV19 to TRBJ2-7, with 9 bases lining up with TRBD1. This clonotype was sampled from a female donor with multiple sclerosis, enrolled in a pregnancy study. CDR3 DNA: TGTGCCAGTAGTATATCTGGGACAGGGAAAACCTACGAGCAGTACTTC. It specifies CASSISGTGKTYEQYF.